This T cell receptor beta chain was captured by sequencing in a study of blood T cell repertoires in COVID-19. Libraries were prepared by immunoSEQ multiplex PCR; TCRdb keeps only in-frame clonotypes and omits some of them. This sample has 200,000 to 250,000 clones; roughly 84% occur once, and the top ten carry approximately 4%. The sequenced sample was peripheral blood. This sequence originates from a woman aged 80 or older with acute or convalescent COVID-19.

The CDR3 bases are TGTGCCATCAGGGAGGGAGGGGAGGCAAATCAGCCCCAGCATTTT. Encoded protein: CAIREGGEANQPQHF. The chain uses TRBV10-3 and TRBJ1-5, with a weak D call TRBD1 (5 bases). Per germline, CDR1 ENHRY and CDR2 SYGVKD. The length of the CDR3 is 15 residues. Trimming cost V 6 bases and J 4 bases, with 16 bases left between them.